The present entry profiles one T cell receptor beta chain with its context. What it binds is not known. The sample comes from a study of cytomegalovirus exposure and HLA in healthy donors. Study outcomes and limitations: HLA alleles showed associations with about 15,000 TCR beta sequences in a later analysis, at a 0.05 false discovery rate. With DRB1 most and HLA-C fewest, TCR association rates differed between HLA loci in a later analysis. For TCR beta chains, V- and J-gene trimming was later linked to a missense DCLRE1C variant.

At sampling all donors were nominally healthy, likely with unrecorded immune exposures. Germline CDR1 MNHEY, CDR2 SVGAGI. This CDR3 is built from 15 residues. With V trimmed by 2 bases and J by 9 bases, 6 bases remained unmatched. The PCR contained 60 Vbeta and 13 Jbeta primers. The assay was immunoSEQ multiplex PCR, and TCRdb's table has in-frame clones only and misses some. The sample has more than 85,000 clones, 79% seen once; the top ten hold around 3%. Material for sequencing was PBMCs. This rearrangement joins TRBV6-5 to TRBJ2-1; 11 bases line up with TRBD1. The sequence was collected from a male donor in good health and CMV-seropositive. DNA for the CDR3: TGTGCCAGCAGTTACGACGGACAGGGGGCGCGTGAGCAGTTCTTC. It encodes CASSYDGQGAREQFF.